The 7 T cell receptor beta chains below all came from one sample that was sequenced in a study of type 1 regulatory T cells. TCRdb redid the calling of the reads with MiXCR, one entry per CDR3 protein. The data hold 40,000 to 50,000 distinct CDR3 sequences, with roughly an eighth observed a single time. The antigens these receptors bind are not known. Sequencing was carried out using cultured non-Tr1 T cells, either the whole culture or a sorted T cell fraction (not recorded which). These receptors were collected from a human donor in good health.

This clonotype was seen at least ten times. The CDR3 protein is CASSRRMGGRGEQYF. The CDR3 DNA is TGTGCCAGCAGCCGCCGGATGGGCGGGAGAGGCGAGCAGTACTTC. V and J are TRBV3-1 and TRBJ2-7; 7 nucleotides agree with TRBD2. The CDR3 has 15 amino acids. J gave up 6 bases and V 4 bases, and 12 bases lay outside the gene matches. CDR1 is LGHDT and CDR2 is YNNKEL in the germline V gene (reference sequence).

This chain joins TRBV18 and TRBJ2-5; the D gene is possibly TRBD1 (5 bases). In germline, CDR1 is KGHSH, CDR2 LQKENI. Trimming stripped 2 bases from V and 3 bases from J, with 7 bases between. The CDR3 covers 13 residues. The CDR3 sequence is CASSPVREETQYF. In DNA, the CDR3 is TGTGCCAGCTCACCAGTCAGGGAAGAGACCCAGTACTTC. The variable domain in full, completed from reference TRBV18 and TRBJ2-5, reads NAGVMQNPRHLVRRRGQEARLRCSPMKGHSHVYWYRQLPEEGLKFMVYLQKENIIDESGMPKERFSAEFPKEGPSILRIQQVVRGDSAAYFCASSPVREETQYFGPGTRLLVL.

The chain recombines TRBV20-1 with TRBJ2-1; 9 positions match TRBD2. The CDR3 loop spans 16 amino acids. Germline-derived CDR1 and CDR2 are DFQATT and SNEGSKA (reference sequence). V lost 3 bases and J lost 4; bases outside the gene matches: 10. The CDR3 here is CSARERGTSRYNEQFF. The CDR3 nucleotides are TGCAGTGCTAGGGAGAGGGGGACTAGCCGATACAATGAGCAGTTCTTC.

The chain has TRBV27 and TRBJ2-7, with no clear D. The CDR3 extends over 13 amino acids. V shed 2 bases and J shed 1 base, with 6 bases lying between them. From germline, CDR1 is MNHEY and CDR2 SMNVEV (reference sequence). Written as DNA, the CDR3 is TGTGCCAGCAGTTTAAAGGTATCCTACGAGCAGTACTTC. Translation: CASSLKVSYEQYF.

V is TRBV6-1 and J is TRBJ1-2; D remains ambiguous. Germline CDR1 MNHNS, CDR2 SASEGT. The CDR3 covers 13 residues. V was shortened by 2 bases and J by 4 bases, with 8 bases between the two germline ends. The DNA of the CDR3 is TGTGCCAGCAGTGAAAGTAGTACCTATGGCTACACCTTC. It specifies CASSESSTYGYTF.

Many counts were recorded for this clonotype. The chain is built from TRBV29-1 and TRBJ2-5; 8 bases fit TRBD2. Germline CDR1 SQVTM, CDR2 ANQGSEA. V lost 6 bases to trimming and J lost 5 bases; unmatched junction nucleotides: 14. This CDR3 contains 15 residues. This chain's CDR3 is CSVPGAGGFGETQYF. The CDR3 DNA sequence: TGCAGCGTCCCGGGCGCGGGGGGCTTTGGGGAGACCCAGTACTTC.

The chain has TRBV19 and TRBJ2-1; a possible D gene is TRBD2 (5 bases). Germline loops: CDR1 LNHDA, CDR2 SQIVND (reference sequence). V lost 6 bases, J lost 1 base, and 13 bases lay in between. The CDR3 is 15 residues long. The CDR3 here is CASRRKGESYNEQFF. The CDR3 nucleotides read TGTGCCAGTAGAAGGAAGGGAGAGTCCTACAATGAGCAGTTCTTC.